This entry lists 26 T cell receptor beta chains sequenced from one sample in a study of T-cell memory formation after mild COVID-19. One entry per CDR3 protein results from TCRdb running MiXCR on the 5' RACE reads. Among under 300,000 distinct CDR3 sequences listed, 15% to 20% were seen once. Sequenced sample: PBMCs or a T cell subset sorted from them (not recorded which). All receptors derive from a man between 18 and 29 years old who had mild COVID-19 (a few samples of this study predate the infection). Cell type and time point are not known.

This clonotype was counted ten times or more. The rearrangement uses TRBV5-1 and TRBJ2-3; 9 bases line up with TRBD1. V shed 0 bases, J shed 6 bases, and the junction held 5 bases outside the gene matches. CDR1 SGHRS and CDR2 YFSETQ come from the germline V gene. This CDR3 spans 15 amino acids. CDR3 bases: TGCGCCAGCAGCTTGGGGGACAGGGCCGGCGATACGCAGTATTTT. Its protein product is CASSLGDRAGDTQYF.

The rearrangement links TRBV7-3 to TRBJ2-3; D not certain. Trimming pared 5 bases from V and 1 base from J, leaving 10 bases between. Germline CDR1 is SGHTA and CDR2 is FQGTGA. There are 14 residues in the CDR3. DNA of the CDR3: TGTGCCAGCAGCAACCCCGTAGGCACAGATACGCAGTATTTT. This sequence encodes CASSNPVGTDTQYF. Combining the CDR3 with reference TRBV7-3 and TRBJ2-3 gives the whole variable domain GAGVSQTPSNKVTEKGKYVELRCDPISGHTALYWYRQSLGQGPEFLIYFQGTGAADDSGLPNDRFFAVRPEGSVSTLKIQRTERGDSAVYLCASSNPVGTDTQYFGPGTRLTVL.

The chain is built from TRBV4-3 and TRBJ1-4; D is possibly TRBD1 (6 bases). V was clipped by 4 bases and J by 7 bases, with 13 bases between them. The germline V gene encodes CDR1 LGHNA and CDR2 YSLEER. CDR3 length: 14 amino acids. The CDR3 is CASSREMTGEKLFF. In nucleotides, the CDR3 is TGCGCCAGCAGCCGAGAAATGACAGGTGAAAAACTGTTTTTT.

This clonotype was seen more than once but under ten times. The rearrangement links TRBV7-9 to TRBJ1-2; D remains unclear. The CDR3 covers 16 residues. Looked up from germline, CDR1 is SEHNR and CDR2 is FQNEAQ (reference sequence). Trimming left V 6 bases short and J 1 base short, with 18 bases between. The CDR3 here is CASRLPDGRDNYGYTF. The CDR3 nucleotides read TGTGCCAGCAGACTCCCCGACGGGAGGGATAACTATGGCTACACCTTC. The entire variable domain, with the rest obtained from reference TRBV7-9 and TRBJ1-2, is as follows: DTGVSQNPRHKITKRGQNVTFRCDPISEHNRLYWYRQTLGQGPEFLTYFQNEAQLEKSRLLSDRFSAERPKGSFSTLEIQRTEQGDSAMYLCASRLPDGRDNYGYTFGSGTRLTVV.

This chain's CDR3 is CASSLNWASGVADTQYF. The DNA for the CDR3 is TGTGCCAGCAGCTTAAATTGGGCTAGCGGGGTCGCAGATACGCAGTATTTT. The chain employs TRBV7-3 and TRBJ2-3, with 9 bases aligning to TRBD2. V dropped 1 base and J dropped 4; count of bases not matched to a gene: 9. The CDR3 contains 17 residues. Germline-derived CDR1 and CDR2 are SGHTA and FQGTGA.

The chain combines TRBV2 with TRBJ2-7; 13 nucleotides agree with TRBD2. V dropped 6 bases and J dropped 2; count of bases not matched to a gene: 4. This CDR3 has 15 amino acids. The V gene's germline CDR1 is SNHLY and CDR2 FYNNEI. Written as DNA, the CDR3 is TGTGCCAGCAGGTGGACTAGCGGGGGAACCTACGAGCAGTACTTC. It is translated as CASRWTSGGTYEQYF.

This clonotype turned up a few times. V and J are TRBV7-8 and TRBJ2-1, with D unresolved. V lost 3 bases to trimming and J lost 12 bases, with 15 bases between them. The CDR3 covers 13 residues. Germline lookup yields CDR1 SGHVS and CDR2 FQNEAQ. CDR3 nucleotides: TGTGCCAGCAGCTTGCCGACGGGCTTGGGGCAGTTCTTC. This translates into CASSLPTGLGQFF. The whole variable domain, remainder taken from reference TRBV7-8 and TRBJ2-1, is GAGVSQSPRYKVAKRGQDVALRCDPISGHVSLFWYQQALGQGPEFLTYFQNEAQLDKSGLPSDRFFAERPEGSVSTLKIQRTQQEDSAVYLCASSLPTGLGQFFGPGTRLTVL.

The chain is built from TRBV6-6 and TRBJ1-2; D ambiguous. This CDR3 is 12 amino acids long. CDR1 is MNHNY and CDR2 is SVGAGI in the germline V gene (reference sequence). V lost 0 bases, J lost 7 bases, and 6 bases lay in between. The CDR3: CASSYSSGGYTF. In nucleotides, the CDR3 is TGTGCCAGCAGTTACTCGTCCGGTGGCTACACCTTC.

This clonotype was observed at least ten times. V usage is TRBV2 and J usage is TRBJ2-7, with 7 positions matching TRBD1. The CDR3 contains 13 residues. With V trimmed by 9 bases and J by 0 bases, 5 bases remained unmatched. Germline CDR1 is SNHLY and CDR2 is FYNNEI. The DNA for the CDR3 is TGTGCCAGTGAGGGGACAGCCTCCTACGAGCAGTACTTC. It encodes CASEGTASYEQYF.

The J gene is TRBJ1-2, the V gene TRBV5-1; D unresolved. The CDR3 totals 12 residues. V lost 0 bases to trimming and J lost 10 bases, with 10 bases between them. Germline V gene sequence: CDR1 SGHRS, CDR2 YFSETQ. CDR3 region: CASSLDRGDYTF. The CDR3 DNA follows: TGCGCCAGCAGCTTGGATCGAGGTGACTACACCTTC.

This clonotype has a handful of counts. This sequence joins TRBV7-2 and TRBJ2-7; a possible D gene is TRBD1 (6 bases). This CDR3 is 14 amino acids long. The germline V and J ends were trimmed by 4 bases and 0 bases, with 10 bases remaining between them. The germline V gene encodes CDR1 SGHTA and CDR2 FQGNSA. Written as DNA, the CDR3 is TGTGCCAGCAGCTACGACAGGTACTCCTACGAGCAGTACTTC. Residues: CASSYDRYSYEQYF.

The rearrangement uses TRBV2 and TRBJ2-3; D is uncertain. The CDR3 sequence is 11 residues long. Per the germline V gene, CDR1 is SNHLY and CDR2 is FYNNEI. V lost 8 bases to trimming and J lost 10 bases, with 13 bases between them. The CDR3 nucleotides are TGTGCCAGCGTCCTGGGGAAGGCGCAGTATTTT. Its protein product is CASVLGKAQYF.

The rearrangement links TRBV20-1 to TRBJ2-3, with D hard to call. The germline V and J ends were trimmed by 5 bases and 3 bases, with 18 bases remaining between them. The CDR3 sequence is 15 residues long. Germline values: CDR1 DFQATT, CDR2 SNEGSKA (reference sequence). The CDR3 here is CSAGDVSRWTDTQYF. The CDR3 bases are TGCAGTGCTGGTGACGTCTCTCGATGGACAGATACGCAGTATTTT.

This sequence joins TRBV7-3 and TRBJ2-5; D might be TRBD2 (5 bases). Trimming stripped 5 bases from V and 4 bases from J, with 14 bases between. The CDR3 has 14 amino acids. Germline V gene data show CDR1 as SGHTA and CDR2 as FQGTGA. CDR3 coding DNA: TGTGCCAGCAGCCGCGCGGGCTCCGGAGAGACCCAGTACTTC. This translates into CASSRAGSGETQYF. Together with reference TRBV7-3 and TRBJ2-5, the CDR3 gives the full variable domain: GAGVSQTPSNKVTEKGKYVELRCDPISGHTALYWYRQSLGQGPEFLIYFQGTGAADDSGLPNDRFFAVRPEGSVSTLKIQRTERGDSAVYLCASSRAGSGETQYFGPGTRLLVL.

This clonotype was counted only a few times. The chain is built from TRBV7-2 and TRBJ1-1; 9 nucleotides match TRBD1. Per the germline V gene, CDR1 is SGHTA and CDR2 is FQGNSA. The CDR3 extends over 14 amino acids. The junction had 13 bases not matched to a gene; V was cut back by 6 bases and J by 11 bases. The CDR3 protein is CASSSIQGAGMAFF. The CDR3 DNA reads as TGTGCCAGCAGTTCGATACAGGGGGCGGGAATGGCTTTCTTT.

The chain is built from TRBV3-1 and TRBJ1-1; TRBD1 is a possible D gene (6 bases). Trimming pared 0 bases from V and 8 bases from J, leaving 16 bases between. There are 15 residues in the CDR3. The V gene's germline CDR1 is LGHDT and CDR2 YNNKEL (reference sequence). The CDR3 region has the DNA TGTGCCAGCAGCCAAGAGTTGTCAGGGGCACCAGAAGCTTTCTTT. Encoded protein: CASSQELSGAPEAFF.

This clonotype was observed at least ten times. The chain employs TRBV7-8 and TRBJ2-1, with 16 bases fitting TRBD2. Germline V gene sequence: CDR1 SGHVS, CDR2 FQNEAQ. V lost 4 bases, J lost 12 bases, and 9 bases stayed unmatched. The CDR3 consists of 16 residues. In nucleotides, the CDR3 is TGTGCCAGCAGCTGGAAAGGGACTAGCGGGGGGGCTGTGCAGTTCTTC. It codes for CASSWKGTSGGAVQFF.

The chain carries TRBV7-3 and TRBJ2-4; 10 positions agree with TRBD2. Germline V gives CDR1 SGHTA, CDR2 FQGTGA. CDR3 length: 13 residues. The ends lost 8 bases at V and 7 bases at J; junction bases unmatched: 5. This CDR3 reads CASAVAGGNIQYF. The DNA of the CDR3 is TGTGCCAGCGCCGTAGCGGGGGGTAACATTCAGTACTTC.

This clonotype has more than one count but fewer than ten. The gene calls are TRBV28 and TRBJ1-1, with D unresolved. Germline V CDR1 and CDR2: MDHEN, SYDVKM. Trimming removed 5 bases from V and 6 bases from J, with 13 bases in between. The CDR3 spans 13 residues. The DNA of the CDR3 is TGTGCCAGCAGTCTAGGACCTTGGGCTGAAGCTTTCTTT. It translates to CASSLGPWAEAFF. The full variable domain, with the rest looked up from reference TRBV28 and TRBJ1-1, is DVKVTQSSRYLVKRTGEKVFLECVQDMDHENMFWYRQDPGLGLRLIYFSYDVKMKEKGDIPEGYSVSREKKERFSLILESASTNQTSMYLCASSLGPWAEAFFGQGTRLTVV.

The chain is built from TRBV18 and TRBJ2-5; D possibly corresponds to TRBD2 (5 bases). V shed 3 bases and J shed 7 bases, with 9 bases lying between them. CDR3 length equals 12 residues. Looked up from germline, CDR1 is KGHSH and CDR2 is LQKENI. CDR3 in amino acids: CASSPAEGTQYF. The CDR3 DNA reads TGTGCCAGCTCACCGGCAGAGGGGACCCAGTACTTC.

V is TRBV3-1 and J is TRBJ1-1, with a possible D match to TRBD1 (5 bases). V was clipped by 1 base and J by 4 bases, with 13 bases between them. CDR3 size: 15 residues. Germline V gives CDR1 LGHDT, CDR2 YNNKEL (reference sequence). CDR3 protein: CASSQGYGGSTEAFF. Written as DNA, the CDR3 is TGTGCCAGCAGCCAAGGATACGGGGGATCCACTGAAGCTTTCTTT.

The CDR3 DNA sequence: TGTGCCAGCACCCCCTGGGGACAGGGTTATGGCTACACCTTC. Translating gives CASTPWGQGYGYTF. The chain couples TRBV12-3 or TRBV12-4 to TRBJ1-2, with 9 bases identical to TRBD1. There are 14 residues in the CDR3. Trimming took 7 bases from V and 5 from J; bases not matched to a gene: 8.

V and J are TRBV27 and TRBJ2-5; D gene uncertain. The CDR3 consists of 14 residues. CDR1 and CDR2 from the germline V gene are MNHEY and SMNVEV (reference sequence). Trimming removed 3 bases at V and 1 base at J, with 9 bases between. This CDR3 reads CASSFQSPQETQYF. CDR3 sequence (DNA): TGTGCCAGCAGTTTCCAGTCCCCCCAAGAGACCCAGTACTTC.

The CDR3 region has the DNA TGTGCCAGCAGCTTAACGCGGCGGCAGAGCACAGATACGCAGTATTTT. Its translation is CASSLTRRQSTDTQYF. This chain joins TRBV7-9 and TRBJ2-3; D is ambiguous. V lost 2 bases and J 0 bases, leaving 12 bases between the germline ends. Germline CDR1 SEHNR, CDR2 FQNEAQ (reference sequence). This CDR3 has 16 amino acids.

This clonotype was observed a handful of times. The rearrangement uses TRBV7-7 and TRBJ2-3; D is uncertain. The CDR3 spans 12 residues. CDR1 SSHAT and CDR2 FNYEAQ come from the germline V gene (reference sequence). CDR3 DNA sequence: TGTGCTACCGGGCTTATGGCATATACGCAGTATTTT. Encoded protein: CATGLMAYTQYF.

This clonotype showed up just a few times. The genes are TRBV6-1 and TRBJ2-7; D unclear. CDR1 and CDR2 (germline): MNHNS, SASEGT. The CDR3 has 13 residues. Trimming cost V 4 bases and J 2 bases, with 9 bases left between them. In DNA, the CDR3 is TGTGCCAGCAGTGTCACCCTTCCCTACGAGCAGTACGTC. Translating gives CASSVTLPYEQYV.